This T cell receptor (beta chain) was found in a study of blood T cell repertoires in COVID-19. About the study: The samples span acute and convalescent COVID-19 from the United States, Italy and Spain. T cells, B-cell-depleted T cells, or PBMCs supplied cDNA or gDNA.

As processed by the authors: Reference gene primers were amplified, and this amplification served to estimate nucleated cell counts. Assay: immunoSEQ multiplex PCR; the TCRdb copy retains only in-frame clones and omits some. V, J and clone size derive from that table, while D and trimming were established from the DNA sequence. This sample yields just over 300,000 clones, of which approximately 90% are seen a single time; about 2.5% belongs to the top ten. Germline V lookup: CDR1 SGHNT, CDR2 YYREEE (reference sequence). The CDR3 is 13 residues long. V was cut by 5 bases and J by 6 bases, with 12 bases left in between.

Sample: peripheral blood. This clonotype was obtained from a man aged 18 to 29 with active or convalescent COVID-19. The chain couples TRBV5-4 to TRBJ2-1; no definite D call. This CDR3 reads CASRKTPGNEQFF. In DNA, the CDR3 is TGTGCCAGCAGAAAAACCCCCGGCAATGAGCAGTTCTTC.